This T cell receptor beta chain comes out of a study of shared clonotypes between healthy human individuals. Study observations and caveats: Generation probabilities of non-shared clonotypes were lower (relative to those shared by all four donors).

The deep-level immunoSEQ assay was used. Sequenced by immunoSEQ multiplex PCR; TCRdb stores in-frame clones only, minus some. This table holds roughly 1 million clones, about 75% found once. Germline loops: CDR1 SGHTA, CDR2 FQGNSA. The CDR3 is made up of 18 amino acids. V lost 5 bases to trimming and J lost 4 bases; unmatched junction nucleotides: 16. Of note for this clone: The antigen is not known.

The study drew all its donors from Caucasian adults living in Nashville, Tennessee. The chain couples TRBV7-2 to TRBJ2-5, with 10 bases lining up with TRBD2. The specimen was memory CD4+ T cells sorted from blood. Subset specified: CD45RA-negative fraction. This clonotype originated in a man between 18 and 29 years old in good health. CDR3 nucleotides: TGTGCCAGCAGCCCCGATAGGCTAGCGGGAGAGGCTTCAGAGACCCAGTACTTC. It specifies CASSPDRLAGEASETQYF. Full variable domain (outside the CDR3, taken from reference TRBV7-2 and TRBJ2-5): GAGVSQSPSNKVTEKGKDVELRCDPISGHTALYWYRQSLGQGLEFLIYFQGNSAPDKSGLPSDRFSAERTGGSVSTLTIQRTQQEDSAVYLCASSPDRLAGEASETQYFGPGTRLLVL.